One and the same sample provided the 5 T cell receptor beta chains below, sequenced in a study of T-cell reconstitution after alpha-beta-depleted transplantation in children. Library preparation (for TCRbeta) was performed with unique molecular identifiers. TCRdb reprocessed the PCR reads with MiXCR, giving one entry per CDR3 protein. The data contain hundreds of thousands of distinct CDR3 sequences, 12% of them seen just once; the ten biggest clones take up about 2.6%. Sequenced here: PBMCs from the stem cell graft donor, sampled from the stem cell graft. These receptors were obtained from a human donor who donated a stem cell graft to a child with acute lymphoblastic leukemia.

This rearrangement joins TRBV28 to TRBJ1-5, with TRBD1 matching over 8 bases. The CDR3 spans 15 residues. The ends lost 6 bases at V and 6 bases at J; junction bases unmatched: 10. Germline-derived CDR1 and CDR2 are MDHEN and SYDVKM. CDR3 in DNA: TGTGCCAGCAGCTCAGGGGGCGCAGAGAGTCAGCCCCAGCATTTT. Amino acid sequence: CASSSGGAESQPQHF.

This clonotype was detected ten times or more. V and J are TRBV2 and TRBJ2-1; TRBD2 matches 9 bases. Germline V gives CDR1 SNHLY, CDR2 FYNNEI. The V segment lost 3 bases and the J segment 9 bases; nucleotides outside the gene matches: 9. The CDR3 loop spans 15 amino acids. CDR3 loop: CASSEGVAGASEQFF. For the CDR3, the DNA is TGTGCCAGCAGTGAGGGGGTAGCGGGAGCAAGTGAGCAGTTCTTC.

The J gene is TRBJ2-1, the V gene TRBV7-9, with 13 bases lining up with TRBD2. The CDR3 runs 15 residues. Germline V gene data show CDR1 as SEHNR and CDR2 as FQNEAQ (reference sequence). J was trimmed by 10 bases and V by 5 bases; bases with no gene match: 8. Here the CDR3 reads CASSRPGLAGSEQFF. The CDR3 DNA reads as TGTGCCAGCAGCCGGCCGGGACTAGCGGGAAGCGAGCAGTTCTTC.

There are many counts of this clonotype. V and J are TRBV9 and TRBJ2-3, with D unclear. Germline assignment: CDR1 SGDLS and CDR2 YYNGEE. The V and J ends lost 3 bases and 5 bases respectively, with 7 bases between them. The CDR3 is 12 residues long. The CDR3 protein is CASSAQGDTQYF. The CDR3 coding sequence is TGTGCCAGCAGCGCCCAAGGAGATACGCAGTATTTT.

A few counts support this clonotype. V and J are TRBV5-4 and TRBJ2-5; tentatively, D is TRBD2 (5 bases). The CDR3 consists of 13 residues. Trimming cost V 3 bases and J 3 bases, with 9 bases left between them. Germline V gene data show CDR1 as SGHNT and CDR2 as YYREEE (reference sequence). CDR3 protein: CASSSGNEETQYF. In DNA form, the CDR3 reads TGTGCCAGCAGCTCCGGGAATGAAGAGACCCAGTACTTC.